This entry concerns a single T cell receptor (beta chain). The antigen remains unidentified. These data are taken from a study of shared clonotypes between healthy human individuals. Germline loops: CDR1 ENHRY, CDR2 SYGVKD. The CDR3 is 16 residues long. Unmatched junction bases numbered 10, after V lost 5 bases and J lost 5 bases. TCRdb's table, derived via immunoSEQ multiplex PCR, lists solely in-frame clones and lacks some. This table has over a million clones, approximately 98.5% appearing once. HIV-negative, healthy adults without recent acute infections or vaccinations were the donors. The study's findings and limits: Donor clonotype sharing was expected to depend on sequencing depth.

This clonotype was sampled from a man aged 25-45 years in good health. The source material was naive CD4+ T cells sorted from blood. Subset specified: CD45RA+ positively selected. This chain connects TRBV10-3 to TRBJ2-1, with 9 bases fitting TRBD1. The DNA for the CDR3 is TGTGCCATCAGTAGAACAGGGGGCTCCGGGCACAATGAGCAGTTCTTC. This encodes CAISRTGGSGHNEQFF.